The following is a T cell receptor (beta chain) sequence with its context. Since the CDR3 does not end with the conserved phenylalanine or tryptophan, this likely comes from a read error. These data originate in a study of cytomegalovirus exposure and HLA in healthy donors. Both 60 Vbeta primers and 13 Jbeta primers went into the PCR. Clones were read by immunoSEQ multiplex PCR, and TCRdb kept only the in-frame ones, dropping some. The sample includes roughly 150,000 clones, around 10% of them seen just once. The origin of this receptor is a male donor in good health and CMV-seronegative. The sample comprised PBMCs.

CDR3 in amino acids: CASSQEEGEKLFV. The CDR3, as DNA: TGTGCCAGCAGCCAAGAAGAGGGTGAAAAACTGTTTGTT. The chain couples TRBV4-2 to TRBJ1-4; no clear D. V lost 0 bases, J lost 7 bases, and 6 bases lay in between. Germline V CDR1 and CDR2: LGHNA, YNFKEQ. CDR3 length: 13 amino acids.